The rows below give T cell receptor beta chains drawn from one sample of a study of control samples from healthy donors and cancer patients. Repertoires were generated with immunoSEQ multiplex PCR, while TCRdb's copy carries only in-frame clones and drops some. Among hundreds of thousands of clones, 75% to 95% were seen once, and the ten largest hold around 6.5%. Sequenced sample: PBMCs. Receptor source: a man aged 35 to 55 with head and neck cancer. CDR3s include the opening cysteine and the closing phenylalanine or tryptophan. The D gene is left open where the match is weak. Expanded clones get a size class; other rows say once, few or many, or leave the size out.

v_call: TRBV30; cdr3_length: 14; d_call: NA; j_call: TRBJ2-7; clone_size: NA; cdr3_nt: TGTGCCTGGAGTGTAGACCAGGGTTCCTACGAGCAGTACTTC; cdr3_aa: CAWSVDQGSYEQYF
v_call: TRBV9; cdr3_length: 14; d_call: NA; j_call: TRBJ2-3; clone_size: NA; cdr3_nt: TGTGCCAGCAGCGTAGTCGGAAGCGGAGATACGCAGTATTTT; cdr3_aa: CASSVVGSGDTQYF
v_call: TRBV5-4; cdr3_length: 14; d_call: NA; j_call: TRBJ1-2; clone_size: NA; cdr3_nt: TGTGCCAGCAGCTCTATCACAGGTCGCTATGGCTACACCTTC; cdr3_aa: CASSSITGRYGYTF
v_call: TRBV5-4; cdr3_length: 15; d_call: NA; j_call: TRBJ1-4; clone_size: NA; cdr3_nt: TGTGCCAGCAGCTTGTCGGGGCTGGTGGGAGAAAAACTGTTTTTT; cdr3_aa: CASSLSGLVGEKLFF
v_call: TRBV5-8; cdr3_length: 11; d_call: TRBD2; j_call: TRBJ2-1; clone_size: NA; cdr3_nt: TGTGCCAGCAGCCTGACGTCACTAGCGGTCTTC; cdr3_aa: CASSLTSLAVF
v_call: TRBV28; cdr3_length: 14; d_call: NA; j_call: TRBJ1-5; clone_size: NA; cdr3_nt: TGTGCCAGCCTCTACCGGGACAACAATCAGCCCCAGCATTTT; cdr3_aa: CASLYRDNNQPQHF
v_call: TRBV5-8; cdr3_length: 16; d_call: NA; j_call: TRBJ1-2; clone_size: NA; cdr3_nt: TGTGCCAGCAGCTTGGGAGGGGAGGTATATAACTATGGCTACACCTTC; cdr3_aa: CASSLGGEVYNYGYTF
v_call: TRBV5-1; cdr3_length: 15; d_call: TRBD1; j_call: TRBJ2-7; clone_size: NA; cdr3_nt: TGCGCCAGCAGCCTGCAAGGACAGGGGGCAGACGAGCAGTACTTC; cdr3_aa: CASSLQGQGADEQYF
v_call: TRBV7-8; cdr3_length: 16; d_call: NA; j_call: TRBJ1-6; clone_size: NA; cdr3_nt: TGTGCCAGCAGCTTAGCGACACAGGGCTATAATTCACCCCTCCACTTT; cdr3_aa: CASSLATQGYNSPLHF
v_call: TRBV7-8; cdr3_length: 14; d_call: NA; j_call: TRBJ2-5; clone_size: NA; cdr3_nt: TGTGCCAGCAGCTTAGGGGGAGGGGGAGAGACCCAGTACTTC; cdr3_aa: CASSLGGGGETQYF
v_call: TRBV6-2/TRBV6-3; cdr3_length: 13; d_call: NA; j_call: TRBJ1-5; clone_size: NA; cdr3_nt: TGTGCCAGCAGCCATCGGGGCAATCAGCCCCAGCATTTT; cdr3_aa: CASSHRGNQPQHF
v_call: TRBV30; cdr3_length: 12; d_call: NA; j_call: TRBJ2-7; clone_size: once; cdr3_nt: TGTGCCTGGAGTCCGATTTCCTACGAGCAGTACTTC; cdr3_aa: CAWSPISYEQYF
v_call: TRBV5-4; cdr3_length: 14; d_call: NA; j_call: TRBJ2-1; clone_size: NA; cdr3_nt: TGTGCCAGCCAACAAGGCGGGTTGGGGAATGAGCAGTTCTTC; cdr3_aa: CASQQGGLGNEQFF
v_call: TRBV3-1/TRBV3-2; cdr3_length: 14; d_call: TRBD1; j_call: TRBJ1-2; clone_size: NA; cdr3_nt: TGTGCCAGCAGCCAAGTGGGACAGGGCTATGGCTACACCTTC; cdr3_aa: CASSQVGQGYGYTF
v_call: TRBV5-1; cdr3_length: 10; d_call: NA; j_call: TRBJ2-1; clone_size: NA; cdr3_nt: TGCGCCACCTTACTAGGAGCATCTTTCTTC; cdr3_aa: CATLLGASFF
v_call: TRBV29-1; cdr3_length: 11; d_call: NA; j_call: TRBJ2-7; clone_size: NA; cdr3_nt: TGCAGCGTTGATGGCGTATACGAGCAGTACTTC; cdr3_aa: CSVDGVYEQYF
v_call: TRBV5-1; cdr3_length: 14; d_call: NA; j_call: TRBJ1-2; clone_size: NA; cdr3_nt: TGCGCCAGCAGCTTGGAGCGGCTTAACTATGGCTACACCTTC; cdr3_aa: CASSLERLNYGYTF
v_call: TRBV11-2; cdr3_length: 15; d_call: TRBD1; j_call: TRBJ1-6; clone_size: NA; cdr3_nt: TGTGCCAGCAGCTCAACGGGACAGGCCAATTCACCCCTCCACTTT; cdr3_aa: CASSSTGQANSPLHF
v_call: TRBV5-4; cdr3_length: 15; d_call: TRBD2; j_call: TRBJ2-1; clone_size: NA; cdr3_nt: TGTGCCAGCAGCTTGCTGGAGCGGGGGGGGAATGAGCAGTTCTTC; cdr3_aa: CASSLLERGGNEQFF
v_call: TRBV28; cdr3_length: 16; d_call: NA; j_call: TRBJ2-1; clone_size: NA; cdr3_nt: TGTGCCAGCAGTTTATGGGACTACCTTACTTACAATGAGCAGTTCTTC; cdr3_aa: CASSLWDYLTYNEQFF
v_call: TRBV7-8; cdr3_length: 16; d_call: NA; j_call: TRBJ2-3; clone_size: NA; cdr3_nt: TGTGCCAGCAGCCCCACTGGTCGCGGGGACACAGATACGCAGTATTTT; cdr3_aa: CASSPTGRGDTDTQYF
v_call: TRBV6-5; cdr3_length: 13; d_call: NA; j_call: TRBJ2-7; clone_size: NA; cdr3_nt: TGTGCCAGCAGTTACTTAGGGCCGGGGGAGCAGTACTTC; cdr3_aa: CASSYLGPGEQYF
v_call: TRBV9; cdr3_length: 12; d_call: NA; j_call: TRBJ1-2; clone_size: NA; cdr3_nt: TGTGCCAGCCGAAAGGAACTCTATGGCTACACCTTC; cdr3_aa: CASRKELYGYTF
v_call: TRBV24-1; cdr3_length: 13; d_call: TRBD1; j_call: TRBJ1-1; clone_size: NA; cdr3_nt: TGTGCCACCAGTGGACAGGGGGCAACTGAAGCTTTCTTT; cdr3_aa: CATSGQGATEAFF
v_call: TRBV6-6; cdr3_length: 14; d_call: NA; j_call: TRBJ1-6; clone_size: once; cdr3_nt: TGTGCCAGCAGTCCAGGGACACTTAATTCACCCCTCCACTTT; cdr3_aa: CASSPGTLNSPLHF
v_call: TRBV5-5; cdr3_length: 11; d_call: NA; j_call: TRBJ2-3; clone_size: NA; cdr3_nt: TGTGCCAGCAGCCCGTGGGATACGCAGTATTTT; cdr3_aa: CASSPWDTQYF
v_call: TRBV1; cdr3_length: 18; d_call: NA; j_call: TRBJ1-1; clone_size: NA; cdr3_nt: TGCACCAGCAGCCCCTTAAGTCTCCTGGGGGTCATGAACACTGAAGCTTTCTTT; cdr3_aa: CTSSPLSLLGVMNTEAFF
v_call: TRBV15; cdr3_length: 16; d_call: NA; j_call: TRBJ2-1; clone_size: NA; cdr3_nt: TGTGCCACCAGCGTCCGGCAGCGGGCTATTTACAATGAGCAGTTCTTC; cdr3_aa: CATSVRQRAIYNEQFF
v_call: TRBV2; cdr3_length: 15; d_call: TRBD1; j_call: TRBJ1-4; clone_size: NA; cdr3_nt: TGTGCCAGCAGCGCCGGGACAGGGGCAGGTGAAAAACTGTTTTTT; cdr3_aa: CASSAGTGAGEKLFF
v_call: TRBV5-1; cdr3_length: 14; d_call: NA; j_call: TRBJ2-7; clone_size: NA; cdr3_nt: TGCGCCAGCAGCTCGTACTACCCGCCCTACGAGCAGTACTTC; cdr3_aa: CASSSYYPPYEQYF
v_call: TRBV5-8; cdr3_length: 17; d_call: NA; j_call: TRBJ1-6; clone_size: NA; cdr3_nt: TGTGCCAGCAGCTTGTCGTCAGCGAGCTCCTATAATTCACCCCTCCACTTT; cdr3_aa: CASSLSSASSYNSPLHF
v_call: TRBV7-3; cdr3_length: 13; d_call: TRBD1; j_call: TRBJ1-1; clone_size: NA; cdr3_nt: TGTGCCAGCAGCTTTACAGGGGTCTCTGAAGCTTTCTTT; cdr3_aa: CASSFTGVSEAFF
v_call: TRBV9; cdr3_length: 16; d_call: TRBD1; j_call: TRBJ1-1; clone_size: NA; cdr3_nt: TGTGCCAGCAGCGCGCCCACAGGGGCGGCGAACACTGAAGCTTTCTTT; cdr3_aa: CASSAPTGAANTEAFF
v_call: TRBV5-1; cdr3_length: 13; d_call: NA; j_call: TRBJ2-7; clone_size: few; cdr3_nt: TGCGCCAGCAGCTTTGCAGGTAACTACGAGCAGTACTTC; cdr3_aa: CASSFAGNYEQYF
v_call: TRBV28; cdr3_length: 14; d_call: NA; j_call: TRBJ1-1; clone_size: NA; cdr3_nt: TGTGCCAGCAGTTTTTGGGGCTCTAACACTGAAGCTTTCTTT; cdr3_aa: CASSFWGSNTEAFF
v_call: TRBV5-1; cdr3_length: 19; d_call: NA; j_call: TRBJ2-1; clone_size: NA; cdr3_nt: TGCGCCAGCAGCAACACGGGTGGAGGGCGGAGCATTTCCTACAATGAGCAGTTCTTC; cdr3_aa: CASSNTGGGRSISYNEQFF
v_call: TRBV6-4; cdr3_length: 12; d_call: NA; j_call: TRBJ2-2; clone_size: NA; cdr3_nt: TGTGCCAGCAGTGACTACACCGGGGAGCTGTTTTTT; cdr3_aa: CASSDYTGELFF
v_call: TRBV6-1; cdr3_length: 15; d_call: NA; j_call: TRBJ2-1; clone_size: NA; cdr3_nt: TGTGCCAGCAGTGAATTGTCGGCAGTACTCAATGAGCAGTTCTTC; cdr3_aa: CASSELSAVLNEQFF
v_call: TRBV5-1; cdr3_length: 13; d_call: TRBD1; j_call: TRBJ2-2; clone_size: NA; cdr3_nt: TGCGCCAGCAGCACCGACAGGGCCGGGGAGCTGTTTTTT; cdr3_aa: CASSTDRAGELFF
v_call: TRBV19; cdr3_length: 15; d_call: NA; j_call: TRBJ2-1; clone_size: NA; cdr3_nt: TGTGCCAGTAGTTTCGACAGCTCCCTGAAGAATGAGCAGTTCTTC; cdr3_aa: CASSFDSSLKNEQFF
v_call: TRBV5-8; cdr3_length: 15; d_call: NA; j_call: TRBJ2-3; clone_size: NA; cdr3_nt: TGTGCCAGCAGCTTGAGTTGGGGGGTCACAGATACGCAGTATTTT; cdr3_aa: CASSLSWGVTDTQYF
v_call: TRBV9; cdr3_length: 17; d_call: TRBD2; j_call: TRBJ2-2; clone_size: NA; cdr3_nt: TGTGCCAGCAGCGTAGTTCCCGGGACTAGCGGGAAGGAGGAGCTGTTTTTT; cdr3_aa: CASSVVPGTSGKEELFF
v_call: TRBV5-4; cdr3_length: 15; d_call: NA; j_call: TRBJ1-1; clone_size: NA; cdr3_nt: TGTGCCAGCAGCGCACGGCAGAAGTTGAACACTGAAGCTTTCTTT; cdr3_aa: CASSARQKLNTEAFF
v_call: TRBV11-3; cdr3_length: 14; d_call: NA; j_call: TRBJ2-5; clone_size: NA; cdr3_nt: TGTGCCAGCAGCTTAGGTAGCGGCCAAGAGACCCAGTACTTC; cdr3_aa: CASSLGSGQETQYF
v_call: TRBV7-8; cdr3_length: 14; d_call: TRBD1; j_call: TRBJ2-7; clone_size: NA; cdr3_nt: TGTGCCAGCAGCGATGACAGGGTACACTACGAGCAGTACTTC; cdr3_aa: CASSDDRVHYEQYF
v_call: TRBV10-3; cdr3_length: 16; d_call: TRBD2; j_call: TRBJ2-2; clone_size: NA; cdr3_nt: TGTGCCATCAGTTTACTAGCGGGGCCATACACCGGGGAGCTGTTTTTT; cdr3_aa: CAISLLAGPYTGELFF
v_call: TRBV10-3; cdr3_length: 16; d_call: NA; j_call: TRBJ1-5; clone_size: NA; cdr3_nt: TGTGCCATCAGTGAGTGGGGCAGTTATAGCAATCAGCCCCAGCATTTT; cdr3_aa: CAISEWGSYSNQPQHF
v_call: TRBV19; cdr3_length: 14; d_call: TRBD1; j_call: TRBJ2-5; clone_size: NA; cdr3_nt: TGTGCCAGTAGTAATATAGGGGGCGGGGAGACCCAGTACTTC; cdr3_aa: CASSNIGGGETQYF
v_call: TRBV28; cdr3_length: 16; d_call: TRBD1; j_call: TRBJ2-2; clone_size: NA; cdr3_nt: TGTGCCAGCAGCTCCAGGGGGCGCAATCCCACCGGGGAGCTGTTTTTT; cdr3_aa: CASSSRGRNPTGELFF
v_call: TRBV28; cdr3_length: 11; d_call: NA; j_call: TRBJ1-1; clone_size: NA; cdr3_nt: TGTGCCAGCAAGGTGTACACTGAAGCTTTCTTT; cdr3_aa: CASKVYTEAFF
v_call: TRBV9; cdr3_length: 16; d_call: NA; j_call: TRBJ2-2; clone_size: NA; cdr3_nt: TGTGCCAGCAGCGTAGACGGAAATATAAACACCGGGGAGCTGTTTTTT; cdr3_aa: CASSVDGNINTGELFF
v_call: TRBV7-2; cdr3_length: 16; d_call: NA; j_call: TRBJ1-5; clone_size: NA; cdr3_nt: TGTGCCAGCAGCCCTAGGACAGCCGTTAGCAATCAGCCCCAGCATTTT; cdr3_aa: CASSPRTAVSNQPQHF
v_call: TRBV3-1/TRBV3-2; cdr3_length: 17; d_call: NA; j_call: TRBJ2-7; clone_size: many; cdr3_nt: TGTGCCAGCAGCCAAGACGTCTTTCGACAGCTTAACTACGAGCAGTACTTC; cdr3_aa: CASSQDVFRQLNYEQYF
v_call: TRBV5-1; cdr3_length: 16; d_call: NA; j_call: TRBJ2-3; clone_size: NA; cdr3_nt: TGCGCCAGCAGCACACGTAGGGGCGACAGCACAGATACGCAGTATTTT; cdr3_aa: CASSTRRGDSTDTQYF
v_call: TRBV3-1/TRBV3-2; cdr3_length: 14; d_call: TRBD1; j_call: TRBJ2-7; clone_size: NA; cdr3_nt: TGTGCCAGCAGCCAAGATGAGACAGGGCTCGAGCAGTACTTC; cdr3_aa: CASSQDETGLEQYF